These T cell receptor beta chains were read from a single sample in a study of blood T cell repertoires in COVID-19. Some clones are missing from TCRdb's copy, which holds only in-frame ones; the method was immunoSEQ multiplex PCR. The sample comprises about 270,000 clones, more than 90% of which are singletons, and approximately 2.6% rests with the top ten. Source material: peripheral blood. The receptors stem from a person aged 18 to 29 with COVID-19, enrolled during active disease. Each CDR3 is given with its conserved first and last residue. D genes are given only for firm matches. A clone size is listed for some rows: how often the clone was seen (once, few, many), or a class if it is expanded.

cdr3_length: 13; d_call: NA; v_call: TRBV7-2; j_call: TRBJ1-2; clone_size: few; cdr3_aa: CASTNLGGSGYTF; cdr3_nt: TGTGCCAGCACCAACTTAGGGGGATCAGGCTACACCTTC
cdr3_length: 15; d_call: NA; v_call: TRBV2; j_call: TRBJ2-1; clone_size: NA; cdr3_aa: CASSEAAFDANEQFF; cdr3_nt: TGTGCCAGCAGTGAAGCCGCCTTCGATGCGAATGAGCAGTTCTTC
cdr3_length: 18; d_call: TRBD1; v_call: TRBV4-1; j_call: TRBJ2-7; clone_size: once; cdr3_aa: CASSQLRTSGGQSYEQYF; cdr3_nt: TGCGCCAGCAGCCAGCTCCGAACATCAGGGGGCCAGTCCTACGAGCAGTACTTC
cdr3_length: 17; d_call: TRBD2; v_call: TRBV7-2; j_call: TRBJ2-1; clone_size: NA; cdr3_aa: CASSLGTSGSSYNEQFF; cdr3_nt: TGTGCCAGCAGCCTCGGGACTAGCGGGAGCTCCTACAATGAGCAGTTCTTC
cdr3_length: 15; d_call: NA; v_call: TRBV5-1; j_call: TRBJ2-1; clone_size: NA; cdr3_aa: CASSLVIEAYNEQFF; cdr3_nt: TGCGCCAGCAGCTTGGTAATAGAAGCCTACAATGAGCAGTTCTTC
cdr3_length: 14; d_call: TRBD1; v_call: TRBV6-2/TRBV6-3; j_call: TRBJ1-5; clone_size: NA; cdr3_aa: CASSGTGGSQPQHF; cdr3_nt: TGTGCCAGCAGCGGGACAGGGGGGAGTCAGCCCCAGCATTTT
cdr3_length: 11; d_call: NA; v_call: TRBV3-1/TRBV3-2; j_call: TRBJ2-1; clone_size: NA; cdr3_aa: CASSGLNEQFF; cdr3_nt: TGTGCCAGCAGTGGACTTAATGAGCAGTTCTTC
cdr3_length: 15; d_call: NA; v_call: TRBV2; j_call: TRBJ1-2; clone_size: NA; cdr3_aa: CASTPWRTGAGGYTF; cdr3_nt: TGTGCCAGCACCCCCTGGCGAACAGGCGCGGGAGGCTACACCTTC
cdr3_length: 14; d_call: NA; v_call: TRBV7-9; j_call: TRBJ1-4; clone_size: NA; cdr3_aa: CASSFGQGAEKLFF; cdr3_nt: TGTGCCAGCAGCTTCGGGCAGGGCGCTGAAAAACTGTTTTTT
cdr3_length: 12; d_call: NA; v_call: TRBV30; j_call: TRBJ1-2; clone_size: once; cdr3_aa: CAWSVTVGGYTF; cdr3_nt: TGTGCCTGGAGTGTGACAGTAGGTGGCTACACCTTC
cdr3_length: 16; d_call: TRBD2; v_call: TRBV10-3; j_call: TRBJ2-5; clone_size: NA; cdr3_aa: CAIRDFLAGEGETQYF; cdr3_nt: TGTGCCATCAGGGACTTTCTAGCGGGAGAAGGGGAGACCCAGTACTTC
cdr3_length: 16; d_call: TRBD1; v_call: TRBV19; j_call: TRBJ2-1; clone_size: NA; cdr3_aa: CASSIALQGFYNEQFF; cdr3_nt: TGTGCCAGTAGTATAGCTCTACAGGGGTTCTACAATGAGCAGTTCTTC
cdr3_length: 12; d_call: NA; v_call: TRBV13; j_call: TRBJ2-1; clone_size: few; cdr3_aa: CASSSFTNEQFF; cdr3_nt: TGTGCCAGCAGCTCTTTTACTAATGAGCAGTTCTTC
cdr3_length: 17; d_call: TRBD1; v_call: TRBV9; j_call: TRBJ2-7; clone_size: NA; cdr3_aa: CASSPKGGQGVNNEQYF; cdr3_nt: TGTGCCAGCAGCCCGAAGGGGGGACAGGGGGTTAACAACGAGCAGTACTTC
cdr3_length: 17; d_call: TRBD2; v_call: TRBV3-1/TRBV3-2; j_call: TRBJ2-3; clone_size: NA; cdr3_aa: CASSQPDSGASTDTQYF; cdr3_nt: TGTGCCAGCAGCCAACCCGATAGCGGGGCTAGCACAGATACGCAGTATTTT
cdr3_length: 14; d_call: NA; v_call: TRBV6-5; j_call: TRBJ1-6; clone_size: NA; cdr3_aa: CASRHLEQNSPLHF; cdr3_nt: TGTGCCAGCAGACACTTGGAACAGAATTCACCCCTCCACTTT
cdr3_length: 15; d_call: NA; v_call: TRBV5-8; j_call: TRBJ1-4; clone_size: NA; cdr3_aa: CASSLPDSHNEKLFF; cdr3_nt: TGTGCCAGCAGCCTACCTGACAGCCATAATGAAAAACTGTTTTTT
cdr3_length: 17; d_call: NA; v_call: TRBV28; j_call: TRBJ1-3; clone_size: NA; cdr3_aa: CASSLRDTSRLGNTIYF; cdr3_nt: TGTGCCAGCAGTTTACGGGACACTTCCCGGCTAGGAAACACCATATATTTT
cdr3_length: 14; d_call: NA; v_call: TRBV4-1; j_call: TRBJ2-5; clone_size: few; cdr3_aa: CASSQGAIGGTQYF; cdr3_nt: TGCGCCAGCAGCCAAGGGGCAATCGGGGGGACCCAGTACTTC
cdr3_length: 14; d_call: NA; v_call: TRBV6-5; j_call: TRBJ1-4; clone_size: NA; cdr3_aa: CASSTLGENEKLFF; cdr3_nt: TGTGCCAGCAGTACCTTAGGGGAAAATGAAAAACTGTTTTTT
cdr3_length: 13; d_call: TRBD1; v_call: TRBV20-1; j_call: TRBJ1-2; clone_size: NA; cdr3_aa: CSASLQGAGGYTF; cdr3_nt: TGCAGTGCTAGTTTACAGGGGGCTGGTGGCTACACCTTC
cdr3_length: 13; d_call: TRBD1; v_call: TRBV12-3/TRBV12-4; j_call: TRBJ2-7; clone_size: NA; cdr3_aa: CASSSGQHYEQYF; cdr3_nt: TGTGCCAGCAGTTCGGGACAGCACTACGAGCAGTACTTC
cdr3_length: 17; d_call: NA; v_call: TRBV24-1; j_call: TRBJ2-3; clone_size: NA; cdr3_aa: CATSDFRGSGGTDTQYF; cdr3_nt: TGTGCCACCAGTGATTTCCGGGGGAGTGGGGGCACAGATACGCAGTATTTT
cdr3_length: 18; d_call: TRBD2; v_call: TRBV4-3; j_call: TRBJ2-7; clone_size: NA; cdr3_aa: CASSQDGFNIGGSYEQYF; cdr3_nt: TGCGCCAGCAGCCAAGATGGTTTCAATATTGGCGGGAGCTACGAGCAGTACTTC
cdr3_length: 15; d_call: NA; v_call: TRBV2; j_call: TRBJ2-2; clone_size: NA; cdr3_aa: CASSGRGSNTGELFF; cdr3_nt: TGTGCCAGCAGTGGGCGGGGATCGAACACCGGGGAGCTGTTTTTT
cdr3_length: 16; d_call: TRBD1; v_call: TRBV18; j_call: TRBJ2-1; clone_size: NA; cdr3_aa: CASSPTTGATYNEQFF; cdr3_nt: TGTGCCAGCTCCCCTACGACAGGGGCAACCTACAATGAGCAGTTCTTC
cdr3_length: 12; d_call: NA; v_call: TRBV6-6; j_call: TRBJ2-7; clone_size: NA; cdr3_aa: CASSLLSYEQYF; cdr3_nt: TGTGCCAGCAGTTTGTTATCCTACGAGCAGTACTTC
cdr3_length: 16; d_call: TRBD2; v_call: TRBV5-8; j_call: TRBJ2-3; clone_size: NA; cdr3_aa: CASSFGTSGTTDTQYF; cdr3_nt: TGTGCCAGCAGCTTCGGGACTAGCGGAACGACAGATACGCAGTATTTT
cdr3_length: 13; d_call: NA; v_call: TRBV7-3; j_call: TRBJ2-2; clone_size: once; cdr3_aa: CASSFGVPGELFF; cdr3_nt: TGTGCCAGCAGCTTCGGAGTGCCCGGGGAGCTGTTTTTT
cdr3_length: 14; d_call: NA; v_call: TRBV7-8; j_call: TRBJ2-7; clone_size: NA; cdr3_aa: CASSLTGRSYEQYF; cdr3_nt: TGTGCCAGCAGCTTAACCGGGAGATCCTACGAGCAGTACTTC
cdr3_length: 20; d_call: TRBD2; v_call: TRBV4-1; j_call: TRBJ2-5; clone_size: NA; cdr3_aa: CASSHIWGPTSGRMRETQYF; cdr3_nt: TGCGCCAGCAGCCATATATGGGGCCCCACTAGCGGGAGGATGAGGGAGACCCAGTACTTC
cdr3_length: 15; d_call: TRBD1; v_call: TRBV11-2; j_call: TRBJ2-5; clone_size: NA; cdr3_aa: CASSLYTGGEETQYF; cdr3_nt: TGTGCCAGCAGCTTATACACAGGGGGAGAAGAGACCCAGTACTTC
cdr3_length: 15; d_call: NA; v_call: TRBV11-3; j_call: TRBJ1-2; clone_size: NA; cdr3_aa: CASRAGGRKGSGYTF; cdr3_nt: TGTGCCAGCAGAGCGGGGGGGCGAAAAGGATCAGGCTACACCTTC
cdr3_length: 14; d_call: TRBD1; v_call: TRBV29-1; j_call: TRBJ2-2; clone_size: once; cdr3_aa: CSVPGQVGTGELFF; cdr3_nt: TGCAGCGTCCCGGGACAGGTGGGAACCGGGGAGCTGTTTTTT
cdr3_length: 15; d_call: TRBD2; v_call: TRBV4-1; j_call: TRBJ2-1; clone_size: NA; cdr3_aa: CASSLRREGFLEQFF; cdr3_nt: TGCGCCAGCAGCCTAAGGAGGGAGGGGTTTCTCGAGCAGTTCTTC
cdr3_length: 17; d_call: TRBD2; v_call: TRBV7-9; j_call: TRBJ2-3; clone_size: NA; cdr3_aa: CASSLYTSGAHTDTQYF; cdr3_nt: TGTGCCAGCAGCTTGTATACTAGCGGGGCTCACACAGATACGCAGTATTTT
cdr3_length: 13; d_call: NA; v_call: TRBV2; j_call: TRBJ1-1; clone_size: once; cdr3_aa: CASSYEVNTEAFF; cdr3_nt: TGTGCCAGCAGTTATGAGGTGAACACTGAAGCTTTCTTT
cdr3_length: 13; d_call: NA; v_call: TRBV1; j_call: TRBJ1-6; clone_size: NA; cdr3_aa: CTSSQDPNSPLHF; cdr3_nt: TGCACCAGCAGCCAAGATCCGAATTCACCCCTCCACTTT
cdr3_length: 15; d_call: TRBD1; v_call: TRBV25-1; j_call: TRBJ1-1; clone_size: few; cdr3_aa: CASSETGLRNTEAFF; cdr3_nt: TGTGCCAGCAGTGAGACAGGGCTTCGGAACACTGAAGCTTTCTTT
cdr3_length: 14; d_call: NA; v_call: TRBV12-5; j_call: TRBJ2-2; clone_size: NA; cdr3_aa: CASGLVLWAGELFF; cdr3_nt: TGTGCTAGTGGTTTGGTACTATGGGCCGGGGAGCTGTTTTTT
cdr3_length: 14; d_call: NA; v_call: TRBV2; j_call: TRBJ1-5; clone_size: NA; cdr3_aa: CASSAAGGGVAQHF; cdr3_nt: TGTGCCAGCAGTGCGGCCGGTGGGGGGGTAGCCCAGCATTTT
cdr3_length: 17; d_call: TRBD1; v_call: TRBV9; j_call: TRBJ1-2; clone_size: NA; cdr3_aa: CASSPSITTGAGYGYTF; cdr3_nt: TGTGCCAGCAGCCCCTCGATCACGACAGGGGCGGGCTATGGCTACACCTTC
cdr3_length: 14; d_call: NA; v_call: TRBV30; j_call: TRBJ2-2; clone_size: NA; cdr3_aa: CAWSGGLNTGELFF; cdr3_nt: TGTGCCTGGAGTGGGGGCCTTAACACCGGGGAGCTGTTTTTT
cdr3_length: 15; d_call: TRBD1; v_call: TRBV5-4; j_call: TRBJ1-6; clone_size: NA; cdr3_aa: CASSLDRGHNSPLHF; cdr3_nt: TGTGCCAGCAGCCTTGACAGGGGCCATAATTCACCCCTCCACTTT
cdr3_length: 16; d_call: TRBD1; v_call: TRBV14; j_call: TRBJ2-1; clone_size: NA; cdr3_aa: CASSLVGQGNYNEQFF; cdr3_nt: TGTGCCAGCAGCCTCGTGGGACAGGGGAACTACAATGAGCAGTTCTTC
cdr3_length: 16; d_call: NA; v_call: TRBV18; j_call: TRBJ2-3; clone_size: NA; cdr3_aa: CASSPREPSGTDTQYF; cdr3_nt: TGTGCCAGCTCACCTCGCGAGCCTAGCGGCACAGATACGCAGTATTTT
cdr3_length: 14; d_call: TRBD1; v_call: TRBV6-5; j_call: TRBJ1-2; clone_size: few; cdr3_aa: CASSYGTGSYGYTF; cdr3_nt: TGTGCCAGCAGTTACGGGACAGGGAGTTATGGCTACACCTTC
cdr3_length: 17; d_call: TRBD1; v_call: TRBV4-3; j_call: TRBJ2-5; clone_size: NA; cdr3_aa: CASSQGTGDLFQETQYF; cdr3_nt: TGCGCCAGCAGCCAAGGGACAGGGGATTTGTTTCAAGAGACCCAGTACTTC
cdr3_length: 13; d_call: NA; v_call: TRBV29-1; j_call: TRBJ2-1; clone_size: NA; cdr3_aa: CSVVAGVYNEQFF; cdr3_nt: TGCAGCGTTGTCGCAGGGGTTTACAATGAGCAGTTCTTC
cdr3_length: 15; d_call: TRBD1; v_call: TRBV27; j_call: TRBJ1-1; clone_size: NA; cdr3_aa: CASSNPTGVNTEAFF; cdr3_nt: TGTGCCAGCAGCAATCCGACAGGGGTGAACACTGAAGCTTTCTTT
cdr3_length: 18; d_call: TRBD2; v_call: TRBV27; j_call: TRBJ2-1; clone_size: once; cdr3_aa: CASSLSWTSGRTYNEQFF; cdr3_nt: TGTGCCAGCAGTTTATCCTGGACTAGCGGGAGAACCTACAATGAGCAGTTCTTC
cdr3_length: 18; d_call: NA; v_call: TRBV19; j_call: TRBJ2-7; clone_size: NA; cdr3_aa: CASSPGSLLSSFPYEQYF; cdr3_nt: TGTGCCAGTAGCCCGGGGAGCTTGTTATCTTCTTTCCCCTACGAGCAGTACTTC